This T cell receptor beta chain was identified during a study of cytomegalovirus exposure and HLA in healthy donors. At the level of the study: As an earlier analysis found, about 179 million T cells yielded approximately 100 million unique TCR beta sequences.

Looked up from germline, CDR1 is SGDLS and CDR2 is YYNGEE. The CDR3 is 16 amino acids. Trimming removed 6 bases from V and 1 base from J, with 19 bases in between. Amplification used 60 Vbeta primers and 13 Jbeta primers. Clones were sequenced by immunoSEQ multiplex PCR, and TCRdb holds only the in-frame ones, with some missing. The sample consists of 110,000 or so clones, 65% to 80% of them appearing once. Sequenced sample: PBMCs. This rearrangement joins TRBV9 to TRBJ2-5; unclear D gene. This receptor was identified in a woman between 35 and 50 years old in good health and CMV-seropositive. CDR3 nucleotides: TGTGCCAGCACCCCCAACAATCCAGGTCTCCAAGAGACCCAGTACTTC. Translated, it gives CASTPNNPGLQETQYF. Full variable domain (outside the CDR3, taken from reference TRBV9 and TRBJ2-5): DSGVTQTPKHLITATGQRVTLRCSPRSGDLSVYWYQQSLDQGLQFLIQYYNGEERAKGNILERFSAQQFPDLHSELNLSSLELGDSALYFCASTPNNPGLQETQYFGPGTRLLVL.